The text below deals with one TCR beta chain. Repertoires were generated with immunoSEQ multiplex PCR, while TCRdb's copy carries only in-frame clones and drops some. The top ten hold around 1.3% of the sample, which has about 67,000 clones, roughly 90% seen once. The sample is drawn from a study of blood T cell repertoires in COVID-19. The CDR3 contains 15 residues. Germline CDR1 and CDR2: LNHDA and SQIVND (reference sequence). The V and J ends lost 5 bases and 7 bases, in that order; junction bases with no gene match: 5. The sequenced material came from peripheral blood. The V call is TRBV19, the J call TRBJ2-1, with TRBD2 identical over 13 bases. This TCR derives from an older woman with acute or convalescent COVID-19. CDR3 in amino acids: CASSLGLAGRNEQFF. Here the CDR3 DNA reads TGTGCCAGTAGTCTGGGACTAGCGGGAAGGAATGAGCAGTTCTTC.